This T cell receptor beta chain was obtained from a study of blood T cell repertoires in COVID-19. Study summary: Nucleic acid was either cDNA or gDNA, and it came from T cells, B-cell-depleted T cells, or PBMCs.

Data came from immunoSEQ multiplex PCR; TCRdb stores just in-frame clones and leaves some out. The sample lists about 100,000 clones; more than 75% were seen once. CDR3 length: 13 amino acids. V was cut by 6 bases and J by 4 bases, with 12 bases left in between. Looked up from germline, CDR1 is MNHEY and CDR2 is SVGEGT. The V gene is TRBV6-2 or TRBV6-3, the J gene TRBJ1-2; D perhaps matches TRBD1 (6 bases). The receptor's source is a human donor in a cohort sampled during active COVID-19. The sequencing input was peripheral blood. The DNA for the CDR3 is TGTGCCAGCAGCGACAGGTTGAGCTATGGCTACACCTTC. Its translation: CASSDRLSYGYTF.